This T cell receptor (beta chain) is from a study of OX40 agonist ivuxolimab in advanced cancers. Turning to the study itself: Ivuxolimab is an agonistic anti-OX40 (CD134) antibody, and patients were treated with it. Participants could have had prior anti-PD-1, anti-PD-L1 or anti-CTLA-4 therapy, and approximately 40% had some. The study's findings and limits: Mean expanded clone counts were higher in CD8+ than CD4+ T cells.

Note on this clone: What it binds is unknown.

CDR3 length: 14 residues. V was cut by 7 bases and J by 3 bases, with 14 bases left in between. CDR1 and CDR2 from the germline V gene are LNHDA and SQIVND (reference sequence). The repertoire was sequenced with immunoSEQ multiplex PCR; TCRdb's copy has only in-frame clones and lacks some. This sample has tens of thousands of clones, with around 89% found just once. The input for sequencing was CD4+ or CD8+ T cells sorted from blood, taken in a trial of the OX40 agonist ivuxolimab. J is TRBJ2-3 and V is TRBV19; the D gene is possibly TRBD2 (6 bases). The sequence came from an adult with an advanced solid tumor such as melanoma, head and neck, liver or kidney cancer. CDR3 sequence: CASKREPRTDTQYF. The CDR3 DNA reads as TGTGCCAGTAAACGGGAGCCCAGGACAGATACGCAGTATTTT.